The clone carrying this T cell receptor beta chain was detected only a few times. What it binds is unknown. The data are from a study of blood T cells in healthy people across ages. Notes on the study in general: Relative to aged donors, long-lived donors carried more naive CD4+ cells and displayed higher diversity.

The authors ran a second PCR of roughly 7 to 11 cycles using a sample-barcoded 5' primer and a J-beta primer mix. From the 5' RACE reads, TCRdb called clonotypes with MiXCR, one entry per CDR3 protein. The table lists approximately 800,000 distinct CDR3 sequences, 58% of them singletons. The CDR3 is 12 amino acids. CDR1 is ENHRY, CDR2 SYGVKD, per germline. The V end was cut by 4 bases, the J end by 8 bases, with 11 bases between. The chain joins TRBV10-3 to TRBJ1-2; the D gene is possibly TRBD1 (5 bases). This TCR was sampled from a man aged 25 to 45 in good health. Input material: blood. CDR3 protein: CAISGTTRGYTF. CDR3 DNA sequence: TGTGCCATCAGTGGGACAACGCGCGGCTACACCTTC.